This TCR beta chain was captured in a study of T-cell reconstitution after alpha-beta-depleted transplantation in children. Germline loops: CDR1 GTSNPN, CDR2 SVGIG (reference sequence). V gave up 3 bases and J gave up 1 base, with 10 bases separating them. This CDR3 has 14 residues. Preparation of the TCRbeta library involved a method that used unique molecular identifiers. TCRdb re-analysed the PCR reads in MiXCR, keeping a single row per CDR3 protein. The sample gives about half a million distinct CDR3 sequences, about 12% of which show up once; around 6.1% is in the top ten. This clonotype was detected a few times.

This chain connects TRBV30 to TRBJ2-1, with a tentative D call TRBD1 (6 bases). This material consisted of PBMCs from the stem cell graft donor, taken from the stem cell graft. The TCR was taken from a human donor who donated a stem cell graft to a child with combined immunodeficiency. Here the CDR3 reads CAWSLQGSYNEQFF. The DNA of the CDR3 is TGTGCCTGGAGCCTACAGGGTTCCTACAATGAGCAGTTCTTC.